The next 32 T cell receptor beta chains were all read from a single sample in a study of blood T cell repertoires in COVID-19. TCRdb's table, derived via immunoSEQ multiplex PCR, lists solely in-frame clones and lacks some. The table has more than 110,000 clones, approximately 87% seen once; the top ten hold about two fifths. Sequenced sample: peripheral blood. The source of these receptors is a human donor in a cohort sampled during active COVID-19.

The rearrangement links TRBV19 to TRBJ2-1, with TRBD2 identical over 7 bases. V lost 4 bases and J lost 7; bases outside the gene matches: 13. The CDR3 is 16 residues long. Germline values: CDR1 LNHDA, CDR2 SQIVND (reference sequence). The CDR3 spells CASSRDSGQPLNEQFF. In nucleotides, the CDR3 is TGTGCCAGTAGTAGAGATAGCGGGCAGCCGTTGAATGAGCAGTTCTTC.

The chain recombines TRBV5-1 with TRBJ2-1; TRBD2 matches at 9 bases. The CDR3 has 16 amino acids. Germline V lookup: CDR1 SGHRS, CDR2 YFSETQ. The V and J ends lost 4 bases and 7 bases, in that order; junction bases with no gene match: 12. The CDR3 DNA reads TGCGCCAGCAGCGTCGGTGATGCGGGAGGGATAAATGAGCAGTTCTTC. Its translation is CASSVGDAGGINEQFF. Combining the CDR3 with reference TRBV5-1 and TRBJ2-1 gives the whole variable domain KAGVTQTPRYLIKTRGQQVTLSCSPISGHRSVSWYQQTPGQGLQFLFEYFSETQRNKGNFPGRFSGRQFSNSRSEMNVSTLELGDSALYLCASSVGDAGGINEQFFGPGTRLTVL.

This clone was picked up a small number of times. The chain couples TRBV7-2 to TRBJ2-1; the match to TRBD1 covers 9 bases. The V gene's germline CDR1 is SGHTA and CDR2 FQGNSA. The V gene end was trimmed by 2 bases and the J gene end by 10 bases; junction bases not matched to a gene: 6. The CDR3 totals 14 residues. CDR3 DNA: TGTGCCAGCAGCTTACCGGGACAGGGTAACGAGCAGTTCTTC. Translating it yields CASSLPGQGNEQFF.

The rearrangement joins TRBV19 to TRBJ1-6; no firm D call. V dropped 5 bases and J dropped 12 bases, with 23 bases sitting between them. The CDR3 covers 16 residues. CDR1 and CDR2 (germline): LNHDA, SQIVND (reference sequence). CDR3 protein: CASSPVLDSLGVPLHF. In DNA, the CDR3 is TGTGCCAGTAGTCCCGTTCTGGACTCGCTGGGAGTACCCCTCCACTTT.

The V call is TRBV2, the J call TRBJ1-1; TRBD1 agrees at 7 bases. This CDR3 is 12 amino acids long. Losses at the gene ends were 0 bases for V and 11 bases for J; bases not matched to a gene: 3. Germline V gene lookup returns CDR1 SNHLY and CDR2 FYNNEI. The CDR3 bases are TGTGCCAGCAGTGAAGCCAGGGGGGTTGCTTTCTTT. Translation gives CASSEARGVAFF.

The rearrangement links TRBV7-2 to TRBJ2-7, with 11 bases matching TRBD2. Germline V gene data show CDR1 as SGHTA and CDR2 as FQGNSA. V shed 1 base, J shed 2 bases, and the junction held 1 base outside the gene matches. This CDR3 has 15 residues. The CDR3 sequence: CASSLGLAGTYEQYF. The CDR3 DNA reads as TGTGCCAGCAGCTTAGGACTAGCGGGGACCTACGAGCAGTACTTC.

The CDR3 DNA reads TGTGCCAGCAGCCCGACAGAAAATCAGCCCCAGCATTTT. Amino acid sequence: CASSPTENQPQHF. V and J are TRBV7-2 and TRBJ1-5, with D possibly being TRBD1 (5 bases). V gave up 5 bases and J gave up 4 bases, with 9 bases separating them. This CDR3 is built from 13 residues. Germline V gene sequence: CDR1 SGHTA, CDR2 FQGNSA.

The chain recombines TRBV6-2 or TRBV6-3 with TRBJ1-1; no clear D gene. CDR3 length: 13 residues. Germline loops: CDR1 MNHEY, CDR2 SVGEGT. Trimming stripped 6 bases from V and 5 bases from J, with 13 bases between. The CDR3: CASSRREVTEAFF. CDR3 in DNA: TGTGCCAGCAGCCGCCGGGAGGTAACTGAAGCTTTCTTT.

The chain carries TRBV19 and TRBJ1-2; D remains unclear. The CDR3 is 13 amino acids. The germline V gene has CDR1 LNHDA and CDR2 SQIVND (reference sequence). V gave up 4 bases and J gave up 4 bases, with 10 bases separating them. The CDR3: CASSTSQVYGYTF. CDR3 nucleotides: TGTGCCAGTAGTACTAGTCAAGTCTATGGCTACACCTTC.

V and J are TRBV11-3 and TRBJ2-3; D gene ambiguous. The CDR3 contains 13 residues. V was clipped by 5 bases and J by 9 bases, with 15 bases between them. CDR1 is SGHNT, CDR2 YENEEA, per germline. The CDR3 DNA follows: TGTGCCAGCAGCCCCTCCCGGTCAGGCACGCAGTATTTT. Translation: CASSPSRSGTQYF.

This clone has a handful of counts. The chain employs TRBV7-2 and TRBJ1-3; 9 nucleotides agree with TRBD1. The V segment lost 5 bases and the J segment 8 bases; nucleotides outside the gene matches: 10. The germline CDR1 and CDR2 sequences are SGHTA and FQGNSA. This CDR3 spans 15 amino acids. The CDR3 loop is CASSPTPGQGYTIYF. In nucleotides, the CDR3 is TGTGCCAGCAGCCCTACCCCGGGACAGGGATACACCATATATTTT.

The J gene is TRBJ1-6, the V gene TRBV2, with a tentative D call TRBD1 (6 bases). The CDR3 spans 15 residues. With 7 bases removed from V and 5 bases from J, the gap between germline ends came to 15 bases. Germline V CDR1 and CDR2: SNHLY, FYNNEI. CDR3 in DNA: TGTGCCAGCACCGGGGGGGCGGGTAATAATTCACCCCTCCACTTT. Protein sequence: CASTGGAGNNSPLHF.

The rearrangement joins TRBV11-2 to TRBJ1-4; TRBD1 matches at 8 bases. Germline values: CDR1 SGHAT, CDR2 FQNNGV. This CDR3 is built from 16 residues. V lost 5 bases and J lost 5; bases outside the gene matches: 10. The CDR3 region is CASSPRRQGHNEKLFF. Written as DNA, the CDR3 is TGTGCCAGCAGCCCCCGCCGACAGGGGCACAATGAAAAACTGTTTTTT.

The genes are TRBV5-3 and TRBJ1-1; D gene ambiguous. TRBV5-3 is an ORF, and what it does is uncertain. This CDR3 spans 13 amino acids. V was clipped by 3 bases and J by 4 bases, with 10 bases between them. The CDR3, as DNA: TGTGCCAGAAGCTGTACCCCGGGCACTGAAGCTTTCTTT. This codes for CARSCTPGTEAFF.

The CDR3 DNA reads TGTGCCAGCAAAACGGGAACTACGGATTCACCCCTCCACTTT. Protein: CASKTGTTDSPLHF. The chain has TRBV6-5 and TRBJ1-6; D ambiguous. This CDR3 comprises 14 residues. Germline lookup yields CDR1 MNHEY and CDR2 SVGAGI. Trimming took 7 bases from V and 8 from J, leaving 15 bases between them.

This rearrangement joins TRBV7-9 to TRBJ1-6; TRBD1 matches 7 bases. Germline CDR1 and CDR2: SEHNR and FQNEAQ (reference sequence). The V and J ends lost 5 bases and 8 bases, in that order; junction bases with no gene match: 12. The CDR3 has 16 amino acids. The CDR3 sequence is CASSLNVGTADSPLHF. CDR3 DNA: TGTGCCAGCAGCCTAAACGTCGGGACAGCGGATTCACCCCTCCACTTT.

The J gene is TRBJ1-1, the V gene TRBV30; D remains unclear. Germline V gene lookup returns CDR1 GTSNPN and CDR2 SVGIG (reference sequence). Between the trimmed V and J ends, which lost 2 bases and 4 bases, there was a span of 17 bases. The CDR3 runs to 15 residues. The CDR3, as DNA: TGTGCCTGGAGTTCCACACTCGCCCGGGGCACTGAAGCTTTCTTT. Its protein is CAWSSTLARGTEAFF.

This clone has only a few counts. The chain joins TRBV5-6 to TRBJ2-7, with D possibly being TRBD2 (5 bases). Per germline, CDR1 SGHDT and CDR2 YYEEEE. V lost 4 bases, J lost 4 bases, and 6 bases lay in between. CDR3 length: 11 amino acids. Here the CDR3 DNA reads TGTGCCAGCAGCCGCGGGTACGAGCAGTACTTC. This sequence encodes CASSRGYEQYF.

The chain joins TRBV5-1 to TRBJ1-1; D remains ambiguous. Trimming shortened V by 2 bases and J by 5 bases, and 10 bases separated the two germline ends. Per germline, CDR1 SGHRS and CDR2 YFSETQ. This CDR3 has 13 residues. The CDR3 coding sequence is TGCGCCAGCAGCTTATCAGGCGAAACTGAAGCTTTCTTT. Amino acid sequence: CASSLSGETEAFF.

The chain uses TRBV4-3 and TRBJ2-3, with D perhaps TRBD2 (6 bases). Germline V gene data show CDR1 as LGHNA and CDR2 as YSLEER. CDR3 length: 13 amino acids. Trimming took 1 base from V and 7 from J, leaving 9 bases between them. CDR3 DNA: TGCGCCAGCAGCCAAGGACGGGAGAATACGCAGTATTTT. It encodes CASSQGRENTQYF.

The chain joins TRBV7-2 to TRBJ2-7; TRBD1 might be the D (6 bases). CDR3 length: 13 amino acids. In germline, CDR1 is SGHTA, CDR2 FQGNSA. With 6 bases removed from V and 6 bases from J, the gap between germline ends came to 15 bases. This CDR3 is CASSFGRGAEQYF. The CDR3 region has the DNA TGTGCCAGCAGTTTCGGCAGGGGTGCCGAGCAGTACTTC.

The chain carries TRBV28 and TRBJ2-2; D perhaps matches TRBD2 (6 bases). CDR3 length equals 15 residues. Trimming removed 1 base at V and 5 bases at J, with 11 bases between. Germline assignment: CDR1 MDHEN and CDR2 SYDVKM. The CDR3 reads CASSLSGRGTGELFF. The CDR3 nucleotides are TGTGCCAGCAGTTTATCCGGGAGAGGGACCGGGGAGCTGTTTTTT.

The CDR3 region has the DNA TGTGCCAGCAAGCTTCGGGCGGGGGGAGGAGATACGCAGTATTTT. Amino acid sequence: CASKLRAGGGDTQYF. V and J are TRBV2 and TRBJ2-3; 8 bases match TRBD2. Germline CDR1 is SNHLY and CDR2 is FYNNEI. V was clipped by 7 bases and J by 5 bases; unmatched bases: 11. The CDR3 has 15 amino acids. Supplemented by reference TRBV2 and TRBJ2-3, the full variable domain reads EPEVTQTPSHQVTQMGQEVILRCVPISNHLYFYWYRQILGQKVEFLVSFYNNEISEKSEIFDDQFSVERPDGSNFTLKIRSTKLEDSAMYFCASKLRAGGGDTQYFGPGTRLTVL.

The CDR3: CASSPTRHREQQETQYF. The CDR3 region has the DNA TGTGCCAGCAGCCCGACTCGCCACAGGGAGCAACAAGAGACCCAGTACTTC. V usage is TRBV7-2 and J usage is TRBJ2-5, with D possibly being TRBD1 (6 bases). The length of the CDR3 is 17 residues. Germline loops: CDR1 SGHTA, CDR2 FQGNSA. The ends were cut back, 5 bases at V and 2 bases at J, with 21 bases in the middle.

The chain links TRBV2 to TRBJ1-2; maybe TRBD1 (6 bases). CDR1 is SNHLY, CDR2 FYNNEI, per germline. Trimming shortened V by 6 bases and J by 5 bases, and 13 bases separated the two germline ends. This CDR3 region has 13 residues. CDR3: CASRGTWTYGYTF. The CDR3, as DNA: TGTGCCAGCAGGGGGACATGGACATATGGCTACACCTTC. Full variable domain (outside the CDR3, taken from reference TRBV2 and TRBJ1-2): EPEVTQTPSHQVTQMGQEVILRCVPISNHLYFYWYRQILGQKVEFLVSFYNNEISEKSEIFDDQFSVERPDGSNFTLKIRSTKLEDSAMYFCASRGTWTYGYTFGSGTRLTVV.

This clone showed up just once. The chain recombines TRBV6-5 with TRBJ2-2; perhaps TRBD2 as D (6 bases). Trimming left V 0 bases short and J 13 bases short, with 21 bases between. The germline V gene encodes CDR1 MNHEY and CDR2 SVGAGI. The CDR3 is 16 residues long. This CDR3 is CASSYSEGSPEGGLFF. The CDR3 DNA sequence: TGTGCCAGCAGTTACTCGGAGGGGTCCCCAGAGGGTGGGCTGTTTTTT.

The V call is TRBV3-1 (or the pseudogene TRBV3-2), the J call TRBJ1-2, with 10 nucleotides matching TRBD1. The V gene's germline CDR1 is LGHDT and CDR2 YNNKEL (reference sequence). The J segment lost 6 bases and the V segment lost 5 bases, leaving 6 bases of the junction unmatched. The CDR3 is made up of 14 amino acids. CDR3 coding DNA: TGTGCCAGCAGCTCCCGACAGGGGGCTAATGGCTACACCTTC. It specifies CASSSRQGANGYTF.

The chain recombines TRBV12-3 or TRBV12-4 with TRBJ1-5; D perhaps matches TRBD1 (6 bases). The germline V and J ends were trimmed by 6 bases and 6 bases, with 12 bases remaining between them. The CDR3 has 13 residues. The CDR3 is CASRTGSGQPQHF. The CDR3 coding sequence is TGTGCCAGCAGAACAGGGTCGGGTCAGCCCCAGCATTTT.

This chain uses TRBV19 with TRBJ2-1; 11 positions match TRBD1. CDR1 LNHDA and CDR2 SQIVND come from the germline V gene (reference sequence). This CDR3 has 16 amino acids. V was pared by 5 bases and J by 7 bases, with 10 bases of the junction left unmatched. The CDR3 sequence is CASSPRGQGARNEQFF. As DNA, the CDR3 is TGTGCCAGTAGTCCTCGCGGACAGGGGGCAAGGAATGAGCAGTTCTTC.

This chain joins TRBV7-2 and TRBJ1-6; D is perhaps TRBD1 (5 bases). This CDR3 comprises 16 residues. With 5 bases removed from V and 9 bases from J, the gap between germline ends came to 20 bases. Germline lookup yields CDR1 SGHTA and CDR2 FQGNSA. The CDR3 DNA sequence: TGTGCCAGCAGCCTAGGGACTCCAAGACAAGGTTCACCCCTCCACTTT. Residues: CASSLGTPRQGSPLHF.

The chain recombines TRBV6-2 or TRBV6-3 with TRBJ1-5, with D unresolved. This CDR3 comprises 14 residues. From germline, CDR1 is MNHEY and CDR2 SVGEGT. The V gene lost 6 bases and the J gene lost 0 bases, with 9 bases spanning the gap. DNA of the CDR3: TGTGCCAGCAGCGAAAGGAGTAGCAATCAGCCCCAGCATTTT. This codes for CASSERSSNQPQHF.

The V and J genes are TRBV7-3 and TRBJ1-1; D might be TRBD1 (5 bases). There are 13 residues in the CDR3. Trimming cost V 5 bases and J 0 bases, with 7 bases left between them. Germline-derived CDR1 and CDR2 are SGHTA and FQGTGA. The CDR3 spells CASSTQVNTEAFF. In nucleotides, the CDR3 is TGTGCCAGCAGCACACAGGTGAACACTGAAGCTTTCTTT.